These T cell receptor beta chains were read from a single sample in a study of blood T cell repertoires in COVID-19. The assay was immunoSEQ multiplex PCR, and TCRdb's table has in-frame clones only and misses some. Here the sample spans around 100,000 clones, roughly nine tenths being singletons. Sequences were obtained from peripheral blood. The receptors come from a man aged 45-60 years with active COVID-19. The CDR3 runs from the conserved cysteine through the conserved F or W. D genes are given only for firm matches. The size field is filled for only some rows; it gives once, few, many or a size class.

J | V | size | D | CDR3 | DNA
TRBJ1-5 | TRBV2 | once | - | CASKVGGDQPQHF | TGTGCCAGCAAGGTTGGGGGGGATCAGCCCCAGCATTTT
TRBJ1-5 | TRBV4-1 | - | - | CASSQEARNQPQHF | TGCGCCAGCAGCCAAGAAGCTAGGAATCAGCCCCAGCATTTT
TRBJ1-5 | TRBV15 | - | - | CATSVAGGDQPQHF | TGTGCCACCAGCGTCGCGGGGGGGGATCAGCCCCAGCATTTT
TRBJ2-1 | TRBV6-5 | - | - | CASSLAAGSYNEQFF | TGTGCCAGCAGCCTAGCTGCAGGCTCCTACAATGAGCAGTTCTTC
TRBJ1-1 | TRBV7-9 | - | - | CASRGRSGAEAFF | TGTGCCAGCAGAGGGAGATCAGGCGCTGAAGCTTTCTTT
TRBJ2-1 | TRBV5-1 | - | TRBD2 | CASSNGLAGGFDEQFF | TGCGCCAGCAGCAACGGACTAGCGGGAGGGTTTGATGAGCAGTTCTTC
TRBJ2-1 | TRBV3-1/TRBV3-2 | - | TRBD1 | CASSQVGGQGFSNEQFF | TGTGCCAGCAGCCAAGTTGGGGGACAGGGGTTCTCCAATGAGCAGTTCTTC
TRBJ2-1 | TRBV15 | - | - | CATSTGTDSYNEQFF | TGTGCCACCAGTACTGGTACTGACTCCTACAATGAGCAGTTCTTC
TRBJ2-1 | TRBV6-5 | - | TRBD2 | CASRLAGGPYNEQFF | TGTGCCAGCAGACTAGCGGGAGGGCCTTACAATGAGCAGTTCTTC
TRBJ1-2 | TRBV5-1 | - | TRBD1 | CASSLGQGSYGYTF | TGCGCCAGCAGCTTGGGACAGGGAAGCTATGGCTACACCTTC
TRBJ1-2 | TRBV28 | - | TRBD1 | CASTGPGTGPRFRGYTF | TGTGCCAGCACCGGCCCCGGGACAGGGCCTCGATTCCGGGGCTACACCTTC
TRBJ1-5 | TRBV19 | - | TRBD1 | CATEGQGNQPQHF | TGTGCCACCGAGGGACAGGGTAATCAGCCCCAGCATTTT